This T cell receptor (beta chain) was identified during a study of long-term antiretroviral therapy in people with HIV. CDR3 length equals 14 residues. Germline CDR1 and CDR2: MNHEY and SVGAGI. Trimming pared 9 bases from V and 2 bases from J, leaving 15 bases between. Running of the v3.0 immunoSEQ assay took place at survey level. Using immunoSEQ multiplex PCR, the repertoire was profiled, and TCRdb retains in-frame clones only, with some absent. The sample includes around 9,600 clones, about 80% of them seen just once. The source material was unsorted PBMCs, sampled 0.4 years before starting antiretroviral therapy. The sequence came from a young man with HIV. The chain carries TRBV6-5 and TRBJ2-3, with D possibly TRBD2 on 5 matching bases. The CDR3 loop is CASQTSSFTDTQYF. The CDR3 coding sequence is TGTGCCAGTCAAACTAGTTCCTTCACAGATACGCAGTATTTT.